Presented here are 30 T cell receptor beta chains from one specimen sequenced in a study of T-cell reconstitution after alpha-beta-depleted transplantation in children. Researchers prepared the TCRbeta library using unique molecular identifiers, the study reports. TCRdb itself ran the PCR reads through MiXCR, one entry per CDR3 protein. Of 600,000 or so distinct CDR3 sequences in the sample, about 23% were seen once. The sample in question was PBMCs, mostly from graft donor cells, obtained 360 days after TCRalphabeta/CD19-depleted stem cell transplant. These receptors all come from a boy in the first two years of life who had a stem cell transplant for acute myeloid leukemia, so the T cells may come from the graft donor.

The J gene is TRBJ1-2, the V gene TRBV2, with 8 bases that match TRBD1. Losses at the gene ends were 8 bases for V and 4 bases for J; bases not matched to a gene: 9. The CDR3 is 14 amino acids. Germline loops: CDR1 SNHLY, CDR2 FYNNEI. Written as DNA, the CDR3 is TGTGCCAGCCCCCCGGGACAGGAGGGCTATGGCTACACCTTC. Protein sequence: CASPPGQEGYGYTF.

This clonotype was seen ten or more times. The chain has TRBV7-8 and TRBJ2-1; 8 bases agree with TRBD2. Germline trimming cut 2 bases from V and 3 bases from J; bases unmatched to any gene: 9. The CDR3 totals 17 residues. Germline CDR1 SGHVS, CDR2 FQNEAQ. CDR3 bases: TGTGCCAGCAGCTTATATGGCGGGGGGCAATACTACAATGAGCAGTTCTTC. Protein product: CASSLYGGGQYYNEQFF.

This clonotype was detected many times. The chain is built from TRBV28 and TRBJ2-5, with 9 nucleotides matching TRBD1. Germline V lookup: CDR1 MDHEN, CDR2 SYDVKM. The CDR3 has 13 amino acids. The CDR3 protein is CAATGTGRETQYF. CDR3 sequence (DNA): TGTGCAGCCACCGGGACAGGGAGAGAGACCCAGTACTTC.

This clonotype was found a few times. The V call is TRBV12-3 or TRBV12-4, the J call TRBJ2-1; tentatively, D is TRBD2 (5 bases). The germline V and J ends were trimmed by 3 bases and 5 bases, with 14 bases remaining between them. The CDR3 totals 15 residues. For the CDR3, the DNA is TGTGCCAGCAGTTTTTACGGGAAGGCGGACAATGAGCAGTTCTTC. Protein: CASSFYGKADNEQFF.

This chain joins TRBV10-3 and TRBJ1-3; a weak D match, TRBD1 (6 bases). This CDR3 comprises 13 residues. Germline lookup yields CDR1 ENHRY and CDR2 SYGVKD. The V and J ends lost 8 bases and 2 bases respectively, with 10 bases between them. The CDR3 sequence: CAIQGQTGNTIYF. In DNA form, the CDR3 reads TGTGCCATCCAGGGACAAACTGGAAACACCATATATTTT.

This chain joins TRBV15 and TRBJ2-3; possibly TRBD2 for D (7 bases). V lost 4 bases and J 5 bases, leaving 16 bases between the germline ends. This CDR3 has 15 residues. The germline V gene has CDR1 LNHNV and CDR2 YYDKDF (reference sequence). The CDR3 sequence: CATSNPGGPQDTQYF. CDR3 sequence (DNA): TGTGCCACCAGCAATCCCGGGGGGCCTCAAGATACGCAGTATTTT.

This clonotype was seen more than once but under ten times. The chain couples TRBV20-1 to TRBJ2-2; 8 bases map to TRBD2. The J segment lost 4 bases and the V segment lost 1 base, leaving 2 bases of the junction unmatched. The CDR3 loop spans 14 amino acids. The germline CDR1 and CDR2 sequences are DFQATT and SNEGSKA (reference sequence). The CDR3 DNA sequence: TGCAGTGCTAGAGTCGGGGGGGGCACCGGGGAGCTGTTTTTT. Encoded protein: CSARVGGGTGELFF.

This clonotype was seen only a few times. CDR3 loop: CASSTERTGLEETQYF. CDR3 coding DNA: TGTGCCAGCAGTACGGAAAGGACAGGGCTCGAAGAGACCCAGTACTTC. J is TRBJ2-5 and V is TRBV28; TRBD1 agrees at 8 bases. CDR1 and CDR2 from the germline V gene are MDHEN and SYDVKM. With V trimmed by 5 bases and J by 3 bases, 11 bases remained unmatched. CDR3 length equals 16 residues.

CDR3 region: CASSLGWSRSYNEQFF. The DNA of the CDR3 is TGTGCCAGCAGCTTGGGTTGGAGTCGCTCCTACAATGAGCAGTTCTTC. V is TRBV12-3 or TRBV12-4 and J is TRBJ2-1; D is unresolved. This CDR3 has 16 amino acids. The germline V and J ends were trimmed by 6 bases and 0 bases, with 15 bases remaining between them.

The chain carries TRBV11-2 and TRBJ2-5; D remains ambiguous. CDR3 length: 15 amino acids. Deletions cut 5 bases from V and 2 bases from J, with 15 bases between. CDR1 SGHAT and CDR2 FQNNGV come from the germline V gene. CDR3 in amino acids: CASSPKGGFQETQYF. CDR3 nucleotide sequence: TGTGCCAGCAGCCCCAAGGGTGGGTTTCAAGAGACCCAGTACTTC.

This clonotype has at least ten counts. The chain recombines TRBV3-1 with TRBJ1-6; 8 nucleotides match TRBD1. Per germline, CDR1 LGHDT and CDR2 YNNKEL (reference sequence). The CDR3 runs 14 residues. V shed 5 bases, J shed 7 bases, and the junction held 4 bases outside the gene matches. CDR3 nucleotide sequence: TGTGCCAGCAGCTGGCAGGGGGCCAATTCACCCCTCCACTTT. Translated: CASSWQGANSPLHF.

This clonotype was counted a few times. This chain uses TRBV6-1 with TRBJ2-3, with 9 positions matching TRBD1. V shed 6 bases, J shed 3 bases, and the junction held 10 bases outside the gene matches. The CDR3 loop spans 16 amino acids. Germline V gene data show CDR1 as MNHNS and CDR2 as SASEGT. The CDR3 bases are TGTGCCAGCAGGGCACAGGGGGCGAGAAGAACAGATACGCAGTATTTT. It encodes CASRAQGARRTDTQYF.

This rearrangement joins TRBV24-1 to TRBJ1-4, with a weak D call TRBD1 (5 bases). Germline CDR1 KGHDR, CDR2 SFDVKD. CDR3 length equals 16 residues. V was pared by 4 bases and J by 4 bases, with 15 bases between. The CDR3 spells CATSDSDRELNEKLFF. The CDR3 nucleotides are TGTGCCACCAGTGACTCAGACAGAGAACTTAATGAAAAACTGTTTTTT.

The rearrangement uses TRBV10-3 and TRBJ2-5; no firm D call. Germline loops: CDR1 ENHRY, CDR2 SYGVKD. Trimming removed 6 bases at V and 0 bases at J, with 8 bases between. The CDR3 sequence is 13 residues long. The CDR3 loop reads CAIRDLYQETQYF. The CDR3 DNA follows: TGTGCCATCAGGGACCTGTACCAAGAGACCCAGTACTTC.

In its sample, this clonotype was seen many times. The DNA of the CDR3 is TGCAGTGCTTCCGTATTACAGGGAGAAGAGACCCAGTACTTC. This codes for CSASVLQGEETQYF. The rearrangement uses TRBV20-1 and TRBJ2-5, with D possibly being TRBD1 (6 bases). The CDR3 contains 14 residues. CDR1 is DFQATT, CDR2 SNEGSKA, per germline (reference sequence). V was cut by 5 bases and J by 3 bases, with 16 bases left in between.

CDR3 in amino acids: CSASKAGAPYNEQFF. CDR3 nucleotides: TGCAGTGCTAGTAAAGCGGGGGCTCCCTACAATGAGCAGTTCTTC. The chain joins TRBV20-1 to TRBJ2-1; 8 bases line up with TRBD2. The CDR3 is 15 amino acids. From germline, CDR1 is DFQATT and CDR2 SNEGSKA (reference sequence). Trimming at V came to 3 bases and at J to 2 bases, leaving 6 bases not matched to a gene.

The V and J genes are TRBV6-1 and TRBJ2-7; TRBD1 aligns across 12 bases. Trimming removed 6 bases from V and 7 bases from J; junction bases left unmatched: 7. The CDR3 is 14 amino acids. Per germline, CDR1 MNHNS and CDR2 SASEGT. CDR3 residues: CASRPGQGAGEQYV. CDR3 in DNA: TGTGCCAGCAGGCCGGGACAGGGGGCGGGAGAGCAGTACGTC.

This sequence joins TRBV5-1 and TRBJ2-6; D is uncertain. V was pared by 0 bases and J by 3 bases, with 16 bases between. The germline CDR1 and CDR2 sequences are SGHRS and YFSETQ. The CDR3 consists of 18 residues. The chain's CDR3 is CASSLAGLLRDGANVLTF. The CDR3 DNA follows: TGCGCCAGCAGCTTGGCGGGTCTACTGAGAGATGGGGCCAACGTCCTGACTTTC.

This clonotype was picked up one time. The chain uses TRBV19 and TRBJ2-6; no reliable D call. CDR3 length: 16 residues. CDR1 is LNHDA and CDR2 is SQIVND in the germline V gene (reference sequence). Trimming stripped 5 bases from V and 5 bases from J, with 16 bases between. Here the CDR3 reads CASSSMPSSWANVLTF. In DNA form, the CDR3 reads TGTGCCAGTAGTTCCATGCCGAGTTCTTGGGCCAACGTCCTGACTTTC.

This clonotype was observed a handful of times. The chain joins TRBV20-1 to TRBJ2-5; 7 bases map to TRBD2. This CDR3 spans 14 amino acids. The V gene end was trimmed by 5 bases and the J gene end by 0 bases; junction bases not matched to a gene: 6. Germline V CDR1 and CDR2: DFQATT, SNEGSKA (reference sequence). CDR3 bases: TGCAGTGCTTATGAAAGCGGGGACCAAGAGACCCAGTACTTC. This gives the protein CSAYESGDQETQYF.

The chain employs TRBV7-2 and TRBJ2-7; 7 nucleotides line up with TRBD1. CDR1 SGHTA and CDR2 FQGNSA come from the germline V gene. The CDR3 runs 15 residues. The V segment lost 3 bases and the J segment 3 bases; nucleotides outside the gene matches: 8. This chain's CDR3 is CASSFGDSLFYEQYF. The CDR3, as DNA: TGTGCCAGCAGCTTTGGGGACAGTCTCTTCTACGAGCAGTACTTC.

This clonotype was counted many times. V gene TRBV6-6 combines with J gene TRBJ2-7, with D unresolved. The V end was cut by 4 bases, the J end by 2 bases, with 9 bases between. CDR1 MNHNY and CDR2 SVGAGI come from the germline V gene (reference sequence). The CDR3 contains 13 residues. CDR3 region: CASSLSHTYEQYF. As DNA, the CDR3 is TGTGCCAGCAGTTTGTCACACACCTACGAGCAGTACTTC.

This clonotype was observed at least ten times. This CDR3 reads CASSPRTGTEQYF. The CDR3 region has the DNA TGTGCCAGCAGCCCGAGGACAGGGACCGAGCAGTACTTC. The chain couples TRBV9 to TRBJ2-7, with 8 bases aligning to TRBD1. Trimming removed 4 bases from V and 6 bases from J; junction bases left unmatched: 6. Germline CDR1 is SGDLS and CDR2 is YYNGEE. CDR3 length: 13 residues.

The genes are TRBV7-3 and TRBJ2-5; D gene uncertain. The CDR3 contains 12 residues. CDR1 and CDR2 from the germline V gene are SGHTA and FQGTGA. Trimming removed 1 base from V and 9 bases from J, with 9 bases in between. The CDR3 spells CASSLNEGPQYF. The CDR3 nucleotides are TGTGCCAGCAGCTTAAACGAAGGCCCCCAGTACTTC.

In DNA, the CDR3 is TGTGCCAGCAGTTTAGGCGCCCCACTAGCTTCACCTAACAATGAGCAGTTCTTC. Protein: CASSLGAPLASPNNEQFF. V is TRBV12-3 or TRBV12-4 and J is TRBJ2-1, with D perhaps TRBD2 (6 bases). V was pared by 1 base and J by 5 bases, with 21 bases between. This CDR3 is 18 amino acids long.

This clonotype was detected a few times. The J gene is TRBJ2-3, the V gene TRBV4-3, with 10 bases matching TRBD2. The CDR3 is 17 amino acids. V trimming: 3 bases; J trimming: 1 base; junction bases outside the gene matches: 7. The germline V gene has CDR1 LGHNA and CDR2 YSLEER. This chain's CDR3 is CASSQFTGTSGTDTQYF. DNA for the CDR3: TGCGCCAGCAGCCAGTTTACCGGGACTAGCGGCACAGATACGCAGTATTTT.

The chain couples TRBV5-6 to TRBJ2-2; 9 bases map to TRBD1. V lost 4 bases and J lost 5; bases outside the gene matches: 9. The CDR3 contains 16 residues. Germline CDR1 reads SGHDT; CDR2 reads YYEEEE. The CDR3 coding sequence is TGTGCCAGCAGCGGCGCCCGGGACAGGGTTACCGGGGAGCTGTTTTTT. As protein: CASSGARDRVTGELFF.

This clonotype was counted between two and nine times. The chain employs TRBV12-3 or TRBV12-4 and TRBJ2-3, with 7 bases aligning to TRBD2. This CDR3 has 16 residues. J was trimmed by 5 bases and V by 0 bases; bases with no gene match: 8. The CDR3 here is CASSLALGGSGDTQYF. CDR3 in DNA: TGTGCCAGCAGTTTAGCGCTGGGAGGGAGCGGAGATACGCAGTATTTT.

This clonotype came up a few times. J is TRBJ2-1 and V is TRBV20-1; D unclear. CDR3 length: 12 amino acids. Germline V gives CDR1 DFQATT, CDR2 SNEGSKA (reference sequence). V was cut by 5 bases and J by 2 bases, with 7 bases left in between. CDR3 coding DNA: TGCAGTGCTCCCGTAGCCTACAATGAGCAGTTCTTC. Amino acid sequence: CSAPVAYNEQFF.

In DNA form, the CDR3 reads TGCAGTGCCCCGGGACTAGTAGGCTCAGATACGCAGTATTTT. Translation gives CSAPGLVGSDTQYF. V gene TRBV20-1 combines with J gene TRBJ2-3; 8 bases are a match to TRBD2. The CDR3 runs 14 residues. Germline V gene lookup returns CDR1 DFQATT and CDR2 SNEGSKA (reference sequence). Losses at the gene ends were 6 bases for V and 4 bases for J; bases not matched to a gene: 9.